This T cell receptor (beta chain) appears in the sequencing data of a study of shared clonotypes between healthy human individuals. Turning to the study itself: Researchers drew samples from a couple of women and a few men aged 18 to 49.

Comments on this clone: What it binds is not known.

All the donors were Caucasian adults who lived in Nashville, Tennessee. Per the authors' pipeline: Filtering differed because ImmunoSEQ produced junction-only sequences that carried no quality scores. Clones were sequenced by immunoSEQ multiplex PCR, and TCRdb holds only the in-frame ones, with some missing. That table supplies the V and J calls and clone size; D and trimming were determined from the DNA. Counted here are over 700,000 clones, approximately 72% occurring once; the ten biggest clones make up under 2%. Study-level points and caveats: Generation of non-shared clonotypes was less probable than generation of clonotypes shared by all four donors.

The sample consisted of memory CD4+ T cells sorted from blood. As to subset: CD45RA-negative fraction. This TCR was sampled from a woman younger than 45 in good health.

The CDR3 protein is CASSLTSGRSTDTQYF. The CDR3 region has the DNA TGTGCCAGCTCCCTAACTAGCGGGAGGAGCACAGATACGCAGTATTTT. The chain has TRBV18 and TRBJ2-3, with 12 bases aligning to TRBD2. CDR1 KGHSH and CDR2 LQKENI come from the germline V gene. V trimming: 6 bases; J trimming: 0 bases; junction bases outside the gene matches: 4. The CDR3 length is 16 residues.